The present TCR beta chain was sequenced within a study of blood T cells in healthy people across ages. About the research overall: About one barcoded beta molecule per two T cells was captured by template switching.

Next came a second PCR, run for about 7 to 12 cycles, which used a sample-barcoded 5' primer along with a J-beta primer mix. Every sample produced at least 3 million CDR3-containing paired-end reads. TCRdb used MiXCR to reprocess the 5' RACE reads, holding one entry per CDR3 protein. The table records around 1,900,000 distinct CDR3 sequences, 39% of them present only once. The CDR3 contains 18 residues. CDR1 and CDR2 from the germline V gene are MNHEY and SMNVEV (reference sequence). Material: blood. This TCR was recovered from a human donor in good health. The chain combines TRBV27 with TRBJ2-5; 12 positions match TRBD2. The end of the DNA is better explained by TRBJ2-7, so the J call may be wrong. CDR3 bases: TGTGCCAGCAGTTCGATAGGGACTAGCGGGCCGTTTTGGTACGAGCAGTACTTC. Amino acids: CASSSIGTSGPFWYEQYF.